A single T cell receptor beta chain is shown here with its context. These data come from a study of blood T cell repertoires in COVID-19. On the study more broadly: PBMCs, B-cell-depleted T cells, or T cells were the source of the cDNA or gDNA that made up the material.

Method: immunoSEQ multiplex PCR; TCRdb's copy keeps in-frame clones and lacks some. The sample lists some 350,000 clones; around 87% were seen once. V was pared by 5 bases and J by 7 bases, with 12 bases between. The CDR3 runs 14 residues. Germline CDR1 MNHEY, CDR2 SMNVEV (reference sequence). Assignment of participants to cohorts was predicated upon participant-reported clinical history. The recovered donors of Cohort 3 showed two negative PCRs, clearance, or symptom resolution. Sequenced input: PBMCs or T cells enriched from blood (not recorded which). This receptor was taken from a man younger than 35 who had recovered from COVID-19. The genes are TRBV27 and TRBJ1-6; D perhaps matches TRBD1 (5 bases). CDR3 region: CASSPRQWNSPLHF. The CDR3 DNA follows: TGTGCCAGCAGTCCCCGACAGTGGAATTCACCCCTCCACTTT.